This T cell receptor (beta chain) was identified during a study of OX40 agonist ivuxolimab in advanced cancers. V gave up 4 bases and J gave up 3 bases; unmatched junction bases: 9. The CDR3 is 17 residues long. Germline CDR1 KGHSH, CDR2 LQKENI. This table comes from immunoSEQ multiplex PCR, and its TCRdb copy is limited to in-frame clones, with some not included. The table shows approximately 58,000 clones, with about 86% occurring only once. The rearrangement joins TRBV18 to TRBJ2-1, with 10 bases aligning to TRBD2. Specimen: CD4+ or CD8+ T cells sorted from blood, collected in a trial of the OX40 agonist ivuxolimab. The sequence was collected from an adult with an advanced solid tumor such as melanoma, head and neck, liver or kidney cancer. CDR3 region: CASSRTSGSWDYNEQFF. CDR3 in DNA: TGTGCCAGCTCACGGACTAGCGGCTCCTGGGACTACAATGAGCAGTTCTTC.